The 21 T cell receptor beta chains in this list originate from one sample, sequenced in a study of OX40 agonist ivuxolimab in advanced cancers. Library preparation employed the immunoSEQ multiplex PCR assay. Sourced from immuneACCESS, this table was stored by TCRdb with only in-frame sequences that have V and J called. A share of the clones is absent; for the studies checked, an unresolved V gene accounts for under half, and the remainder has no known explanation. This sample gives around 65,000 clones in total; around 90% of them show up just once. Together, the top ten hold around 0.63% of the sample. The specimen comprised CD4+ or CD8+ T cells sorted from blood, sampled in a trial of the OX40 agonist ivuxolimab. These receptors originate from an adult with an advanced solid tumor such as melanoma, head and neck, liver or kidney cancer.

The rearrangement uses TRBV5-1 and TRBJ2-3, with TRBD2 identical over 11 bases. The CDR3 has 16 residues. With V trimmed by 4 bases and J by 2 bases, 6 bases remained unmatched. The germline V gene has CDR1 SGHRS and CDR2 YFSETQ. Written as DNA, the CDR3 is TGCGCCAGCAGCGACGGGACTAGCGGAGCCACAGATACGCAGTATTTT. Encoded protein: CASSDGTSGATDTQYF.

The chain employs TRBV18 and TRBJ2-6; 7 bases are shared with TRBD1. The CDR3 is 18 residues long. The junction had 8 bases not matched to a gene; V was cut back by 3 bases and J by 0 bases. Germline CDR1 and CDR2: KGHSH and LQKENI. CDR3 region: CASSPISGQNSGANVLTF. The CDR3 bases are TGTGCCAGCTCACCCATTTCGGGACAGAACTCTGGGGCCAACGTCCTGACTTTC.

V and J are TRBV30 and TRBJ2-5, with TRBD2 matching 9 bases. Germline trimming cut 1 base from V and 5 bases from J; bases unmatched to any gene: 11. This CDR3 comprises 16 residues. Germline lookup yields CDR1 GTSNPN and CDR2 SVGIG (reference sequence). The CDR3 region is CAWSDPFLAGRETQYF. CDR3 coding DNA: TGTGCCTGGAGTGACCCCTTTCTAGCGGGGAGGGAGACCCAGTACTTC. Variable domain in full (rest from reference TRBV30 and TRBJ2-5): SQTIHQWPATLVQPVGSPLSLECTVEGTSNPNLYWYRQAAGRGLQLLFYSVGIGQISSEVPQNLSASRPQDRQFILSSKKLLLSDSGFYLCAWSDPFLAGRETQYFGPGTRLLVL.

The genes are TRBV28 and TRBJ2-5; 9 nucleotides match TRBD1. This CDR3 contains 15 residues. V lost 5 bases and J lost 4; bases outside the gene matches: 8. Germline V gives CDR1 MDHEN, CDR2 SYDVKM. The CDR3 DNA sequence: TGTGCCAGCAGTACCTTCACAGGGGGCGGAGAGACCCAGTACTTC. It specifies CASSTFTGGGETQYF.

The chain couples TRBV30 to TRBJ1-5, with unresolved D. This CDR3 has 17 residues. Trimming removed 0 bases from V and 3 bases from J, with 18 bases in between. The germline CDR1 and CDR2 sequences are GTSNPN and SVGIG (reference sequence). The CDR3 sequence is CAWSVGWADDNNQPQHF. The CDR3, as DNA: TGTGCCTGGAGTGTAGGTTGGGCGGACGACAACAATCAGCCCCAGCATTTT.

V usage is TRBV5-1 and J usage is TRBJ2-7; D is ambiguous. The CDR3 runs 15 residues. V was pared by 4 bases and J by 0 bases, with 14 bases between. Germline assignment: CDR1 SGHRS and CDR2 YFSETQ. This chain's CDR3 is CASSDLGSSSYEQYF. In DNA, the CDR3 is TGCGCCAGCAGCGACCTGGGGTCGAGCTCCTACGAGCAGTACTTC.

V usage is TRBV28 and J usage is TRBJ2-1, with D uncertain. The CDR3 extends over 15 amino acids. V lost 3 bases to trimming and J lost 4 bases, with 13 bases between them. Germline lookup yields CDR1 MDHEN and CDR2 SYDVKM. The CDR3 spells CASSFRNNPYNEQFF. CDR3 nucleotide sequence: TGTGCCAGCAGTTTTAGGAACAACCCTTACAATGAGCAGTTCTTC.

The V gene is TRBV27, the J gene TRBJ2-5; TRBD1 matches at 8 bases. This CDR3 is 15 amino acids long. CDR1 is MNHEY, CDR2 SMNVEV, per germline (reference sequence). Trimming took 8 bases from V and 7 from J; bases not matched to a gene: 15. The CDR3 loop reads CASCTDRDLIRTQYF. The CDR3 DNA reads TGTGCCAGCTGTACGGACAGGGACCTTATTAGGACCCAGTACTTC.

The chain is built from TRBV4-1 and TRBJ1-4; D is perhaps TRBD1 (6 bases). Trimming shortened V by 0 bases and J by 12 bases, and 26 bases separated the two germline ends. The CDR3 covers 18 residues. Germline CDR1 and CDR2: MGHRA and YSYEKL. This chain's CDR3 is CASSQDIIQQGLGLELFF. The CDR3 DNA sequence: TGCGCCAGCAGCCAAGATATAATCCAACAGGGCTTGGGGTTGGAACTGTTTTTT.

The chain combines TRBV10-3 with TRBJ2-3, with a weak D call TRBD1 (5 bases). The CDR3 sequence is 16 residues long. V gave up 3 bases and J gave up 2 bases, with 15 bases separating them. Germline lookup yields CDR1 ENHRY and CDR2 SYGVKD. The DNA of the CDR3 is TGTGCCATCAGTGACCCCTTCCTACAGGACACAGATACGCAGTATTTT. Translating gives CAISDPFLQDTDTQYF.

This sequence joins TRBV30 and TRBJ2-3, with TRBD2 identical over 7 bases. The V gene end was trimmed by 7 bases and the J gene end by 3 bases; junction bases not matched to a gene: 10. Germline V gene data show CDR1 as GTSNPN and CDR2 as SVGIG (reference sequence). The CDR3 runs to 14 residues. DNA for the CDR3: TGTGCCTCCTCCGGCGGGAGTGGAACAGATACGCAGTATTTT. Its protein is CASSGGSGTDTQYF.

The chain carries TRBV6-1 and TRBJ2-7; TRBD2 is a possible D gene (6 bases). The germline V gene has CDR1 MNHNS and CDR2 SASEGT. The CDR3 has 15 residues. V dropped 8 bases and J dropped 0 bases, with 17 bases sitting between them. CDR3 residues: CASGPRAGTSYEQYF. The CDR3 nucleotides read TGTGCCAGCGGACCAAGGGCGGGGACCTCCTACGAGCAGTACTTC.

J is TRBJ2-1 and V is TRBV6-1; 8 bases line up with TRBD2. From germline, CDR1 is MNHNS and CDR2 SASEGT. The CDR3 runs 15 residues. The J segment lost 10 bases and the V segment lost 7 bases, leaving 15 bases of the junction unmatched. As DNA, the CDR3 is TGTGCCAGCAAAAAAGCGGGAGCCGGCTCGAGCGAGCAGTTCTTC. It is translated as CASKKAGAGSSEQFF.

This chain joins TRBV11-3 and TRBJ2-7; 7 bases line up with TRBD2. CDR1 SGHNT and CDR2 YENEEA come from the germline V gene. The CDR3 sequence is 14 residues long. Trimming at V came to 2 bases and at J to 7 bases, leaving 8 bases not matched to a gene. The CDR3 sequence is CASSLLAGAEEQYF. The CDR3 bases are TGTGCCAGCAGCTTACTGGCGGGAGCGGAAGAGCAGTACTTC.

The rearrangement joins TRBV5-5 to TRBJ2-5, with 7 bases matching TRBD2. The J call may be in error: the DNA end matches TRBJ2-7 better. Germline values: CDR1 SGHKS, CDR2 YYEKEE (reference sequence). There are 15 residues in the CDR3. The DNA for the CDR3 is TGTGCCAGCAGCTTGTATGGGGAGGGTTCGGGCGAGCAGTACTTC. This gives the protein CASSLYGEGSGEQYF.

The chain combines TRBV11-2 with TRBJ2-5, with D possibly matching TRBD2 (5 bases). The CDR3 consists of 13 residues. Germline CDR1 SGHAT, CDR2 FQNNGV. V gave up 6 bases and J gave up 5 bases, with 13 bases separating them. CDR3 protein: CASRLVGKETQYF. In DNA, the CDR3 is TGTGCCAGCAGACTAGTAGGGAAGGAGACCCAGTACTTC.

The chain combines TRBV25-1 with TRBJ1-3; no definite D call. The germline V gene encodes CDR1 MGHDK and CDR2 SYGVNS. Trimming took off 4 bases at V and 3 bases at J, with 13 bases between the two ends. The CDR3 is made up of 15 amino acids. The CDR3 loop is CASSGSEDIGNTIYF. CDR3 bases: TGTGCCAGCAGTGGGTCGGAAGATATTGGAAACACCATATATTTT. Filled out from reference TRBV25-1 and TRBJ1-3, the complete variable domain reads EADIYQTPRYLVIGTGKKITLECSQTMGHDKMYWYQQDPGMELHLIHYSYGVNSTEKGDLSSESTVSRIRTEHFPLTLESARPSHTSQYLCASSGSEDIGNTIYFGEGSWLTVV.

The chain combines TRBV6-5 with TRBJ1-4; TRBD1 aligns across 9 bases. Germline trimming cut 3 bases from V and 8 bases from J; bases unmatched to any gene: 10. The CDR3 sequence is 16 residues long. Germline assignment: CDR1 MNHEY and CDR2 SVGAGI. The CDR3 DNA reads TGTGCCAGCAGTTATGGTGCCGTTGGACAGGGGGAAAAACTGTTTTTT. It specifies CASSYGAVGQGEKLFF.

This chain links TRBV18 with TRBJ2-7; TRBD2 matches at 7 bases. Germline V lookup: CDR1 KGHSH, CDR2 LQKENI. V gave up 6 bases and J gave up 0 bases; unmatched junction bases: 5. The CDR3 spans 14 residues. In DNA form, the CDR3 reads TGTGCCAGCTCTACTAGCGAGAGCTCCTACGAGCAGTACTTC. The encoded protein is CASSTSESSYEQYF.

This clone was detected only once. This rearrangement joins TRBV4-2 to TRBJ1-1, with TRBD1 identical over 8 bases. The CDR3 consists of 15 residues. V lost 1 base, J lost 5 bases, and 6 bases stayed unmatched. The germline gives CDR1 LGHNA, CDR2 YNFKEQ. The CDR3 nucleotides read TGTGCCAGCAGCCAAGGTGACAGGGGAAGGACTGAAGCTTTCTTT. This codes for CASSQGDRGRTEAFF.

The CDR3 sequence is CASSLTGINEKLFF. Written as DNA, the CDR3 is TGTGCCAGCAGCCTGACAGGAATTAATGAAAAACTGTTTTTT. The chain links TRBV6-1 to TRBJ1-4, with a possible D match to TRBD1 (6 bases). Per the germline V gene, CDR1 is MNHNS and CDR2 is SASEGT. CDR3 length equals 14 residues. Trimming left V 6 bases short and J 4 bases short, with 12 bases between.